This T cell receptor (beta chain) was captured in a study of lymphopenia after photon versus proton radiotherapy. Study results and limitations: Photon-treated patients lost naive T cells and TCR diversity; proton-treated stayed stable.

Germline CDR1 SGHTA, CDR2 FQGNSA. The ends lost 7 bases at V and 7 bases at J; junction bases unmatched: 12. This CDR3 contains 15 residues. Produced via immunoSEQ multiplex PCR; TCRdb's table is partial and in-frame only. There are tens of thousands of clones in the sample; around 82% occur only once, and about 14% lies in the top ten. As concerns this clone: As yet, its antigen is unknown.

The input for sequencing was peripheral blood, taken from a patient treated with proton-based radiotherapy. The chain links TRBV7-2 to TRBJ2-1; TRBD1 matches at 8 bases. This TCR came from a woman aged 70 to 79 with pancreatic cancer. The CDR3 here is CASTIETRGRNEQFF. Written as DNA, the CDR3 is TGTGCCAGCACCATAGAGACCAGGGGGCGGAATGAGCAGTTCTTC.